The 24 T cell receptor beta chains below come from one sample, sequenced in a study of blood T cell repertoires in COVID-19 (dated by TCRdb to about 2020). The method behind the library was the immunoSEQ multiplex PCR assay. TCRdb stores this immuneACCESS table with in-frame sequences only. Part of the clones is absent; in the studies checked, under half of the shortfall reflects unresolved V genes, and no reason is known for the rest. This sample comprises just under 300,000 clones, around 86% of them detected only once. The ten biggest clones cover roughly 1.3% of the sample. Input material: peripheral blood. The receptors shown here come from a man between 65 and 85 years old with acute or convalescent COVID-19.

J is TRBJ2-5 and V is TRBV28; 7 nucleotides line up with TRBD1. Germline loops: CDR1 MDHEN, CDR2 SYDVKM. V lost 8 bases, J lost 4 bases, and 4 bases stayed unmatched. The length of the CDR3 is 12 residues. DNA for the CDR3: TGTGCCAGCCACACAGGGGTAGAGACCCAGTACTTC. Residues: CASHTGVETQYF.

V is TRBV7-2 and J is TRBJ1-4; D uncertain. This CDR3 is built from 14 residues. Trimming stripped 2 bases from V and 2 bases from J, with 6 bases between. Germline V gene sequence: CDR1 SGHTA, CDR2 FQGNSA. The CDR3 region is CASSLSRTNEKLFF. The CDR3 nucleotides are TGTGCCAGCAGCTTATCACGGACTAATGAAAAACTGTTTTTT.

The chain links TRBV27 to TRBJ1-2; weak D call: TRBD1 (5 bases). Germline V gene data show CDR1 as MNHEY and CDR2 as SMNVEV (reference sequence). The CDR3 has 15 amino acids. Trimming shortened V by 0 bases and J by 0 bases, and 8 bases separated the two germline ends. The CDR3 DNA reads as TGTGCCAGCAGTTTATCGGGGGGTACTAACTATGGCTACACCTTC. Translation gives CASSLSGGTNYGYTF.

The count of this clone is one. The chain has TRBV6-2 or TRBV6-3 and TRBJ1-1, with D hard to call. V was shortened by 6 bases and J by 1 base, with 12 bases between the two germline ends. The CDR3 has 14 residues. The germline gives CDR1 MNHEY, CDR2 SVGEGT. CDR3 DNA: TGTGCCAGCAGCGAGCCTACAGAGAACACTGAAGCTTTCTTT. Residues: CASSEPTENTEAFF.

V usage is TRBV11-2 and J usage is TRBJ1-1; D is undetermined. The CDR3 spans 15 residues. Germline V lookup: CDR1 SGHAT, CDR2 FQNNGV. Trimming removed 6 bases at V and 4 bases at J, with 18 bases between. DNA of the CDR3: TGTGCCAGCAGTTCCGAACGGGTAGGCGGCACTGAAGCTTTCTTT. Translation gives CASSSERVGGTEAFF.

This chain connects TRBV2 to TRBJ2-3; 7 bases agree with TRBD1. This CDR3 contains 15 residues. V shed 2 bases and J 3 bases; nucleotides not matched to a gene: 5. The germline gives CDR1 SNHLY, CDR2 FYNNEI. Here the CDR3 reads CASSELRGRTDTQYF. CDR3 DNA sequence: TGTGCCAGCAGTGAACTGAGGGGGCGGACAGATACGCAGTATTTT.

V gene TRBV2 combines with J gene TRBJ2-3; D may be TRBD2 (5 bases). Trimming removed 4 bases from V and 5 bases from J, with 10 bases in between. Germline lookup yields CDR1 SNHLY and CDR2 FYNNEI. CDR3 size: 13 residues. The chain's CDR3 is CASSGESRDTQYF. The CDR3 coding sequence is TGTGCCAGCAGTGGGGAGAGTCGAGATACGCAGTATTTT. Full variable domain (rest looked up from reference TRBV2 and TRBJ2-3): EPEVTQTPSHQVTQMGQEVILRCVPISNHLYFYWYRQILGQKVEFLVSFYNNEISEKSEIFDDQFSVERPDGSNFTLKIRSTKLEDSAMYFCASSGESRDTQYFGPGTRLTVL.

The V and J genes are TRBV18 and TRBJ1-2, with D possibly TRBD1 on 5 matching bases. The CDR3 has 14 residues. The germline V gene encodes CDR1 KGHSH and CDR2 LQKENI. V lost 3 bases and J 1 base, leaving 9 bases between the germline ends. The CDR3 nucleotides read TGTGCCAGCTCACCTAAAGGGGATAACTATGGCTACACCTTC. Translating gives CASSPKGDNYGYTF.

The J gene is TRBJ2-5, the V gene TRBV19; D remains unclear. The V and J ends lost 3 bases and 10 bases respectively, with 18 bases between them. Germline V CDR1 and CDR2: LNHDA, SQIVND (reference sequence). This CDR3 is 14 amino acids long. The chain's CDR3 is CASSIVGPRNIQYF. DNA for the CDR3: TGTGCCAGTAGTATCGTGGGCCCTCGTAATATCCAGTACTTC.

The chain recombines TRBV10-3 with TRBJ1-1; the D is unclear. Germline CDR1 ENHRY, CDR2 SYGVKD. The CDR3 extends over 14 amino acids. The V end was cut by 2 bases, the J end by 4 bases, with 11 bases between. The CDR3 sequence is CAISEATFGTEAFF. The CDR3 nucleotides are TGTGCCATCAGTGAGGCGACTTTTGGCACTGAAGCTTTCTTT.

The genes are TRBV5-4 and TRBJ1-6, with 9 bases lining up with TRBD1. V lost 4 bases and J lost 3; bases outside the gene matches: 5. Germline CDR1 is SGHNT and CDR2 is YYREEE (reference sequence). The CDR3 is made up of 16 amino acids. The CDR3 loop reads CASSQGQGSYNSPLHF. The CDR3, as DNA: TGTGCCAGCAGCCAGGGACAGGGAAGCTATAATTCACCCCTCCACTTT.

CDR3 amino acids: CASSQEYRPTNEKLFF. In nucleotides, the CDR3 is TGTGCCAGCAGCCAAGAATACAGGCCAACTAATGAAAAACTGTTTTTT. This sequence joins TRBV4-2 and TRBJ1-4; perhaps TRBD1 as D (5 bases). CDR1 is LGHNA and CDR2 is YNFKEQ in the germline V gene. This CDR3 has 16 amino acids. V was pared by 0 bases and J by 0 bases, with 8 bases between.

The chain is built from TRBV28 and TRBJ2-7; D not certain. Trimming left V 4 bases short and J 9 bases short, with 22 bases between. This CDR3 has 15 amino acids. Germline CDR1 MDHEN, CDR2 SYDVKM. The CDR3 DNA follows: TGTGCCAGCAGTTCACCCCATCCGTCTTCTTCGGGGCAGTACTTC. Translation: CASSSPHPSSSGQYF.

This chain uses TRBV5-6 with TRBJ1-2, with D perhaps matching TRBD1 (6 bases). Trimming shortened V by 0 bases and J by 4 bases, and 10 bases separated the two germline ends. Germline CDR1 reads SGHDT; CDR2 reads YYEEEE. The CDR3 contains 14 residues. In DNA, the CDR3 is TGTGCCAGCAGCTTGGGGACAGTGCTCTATGGCTACACCTTC. Its protein is CASSLGTVLYGYTF.

This clone appeared a single time. This sequence joins TRBV28 and TRBJ2-1, with D unresolved. The germline V and J ends were trimmed by 2 bases and 6 bases, with 11 bases remaining between them. CDR3 length: 14 amino acids. Germline V CDR1 and CDR2: MDHEN, SYDVKM. CDR3 sequence reads: CASSLGLVPNEQFF. CDR3 nucleotide sequence: TGTGCCAGCAGTTTAGGCCTAGTTCCCAATGAGCAGTTCTTC.

J is TRBJ2-7 and V is TRBV4-1, with 7 bases fitting TRBD1. V trimming: 4 bases; J trimming: 0 bases; junction bases outside the gene matches: 3. Germline V lookup: CDR1 MGHRA, CDR2 YSYEKL. The CDR3 sequence is 14 residues long. CDR3 sequence: CASSPGQYSYEQYF. The DNA of the CDR3 is TGCGCCAGCAGCCCGGGACAGTACTCCTACGAGCAGTACTTC.

The chain carries TRBV5-6 and TRBJ2-2; TRBD2 matches at 15 bases. This CDR3 spans 16 amino acids. The V segment lost 5 bases and the J segment 3 bases; nucleotides outside the gene matches: 2. Germline loops: CDR1 SGHDT, CDR2 YYEEEE. The CDR3 region is CASRRTSGRDTGELFF. The CDR3 DNA is TGTGCCAGCAGACGGACTAGCGGGAGGGACACCGGGGAGCTGTTTTTT.

V usage is TRBV11-2 and J usage is TRBJ1-4; 7 bases align to TRBD1. The CDR3 has 16 amino acids. Germline V lookup: CDR1 SGHAT, CDR2 FQNNGV. The V and J ends lost 2 bases and 7 bases, in that order; junction bases with no gene match: 10. This chain's CDR3 is CASSLRARQGGEKLFF. For the CDR3, the DNA is TGTGCCAGCAGCTTACGGGCCCGACAGGGAGGTGAAAAACTGTTTTTT.

In its sample, this clone was seen a few times. V and J are TRBV21-1 and TRBJ1-2; the table gives TRBD1 as D, unverified against the DNA. TRBV21-1 is noted as a pseudogene. This CDR3 region has 15 residues. The DNA for the CDR3 is TGTGCCAGCAGCAAAGCACGAGGGGGCTCTGGTGGCTACACCTTC. Protein: CASSKARGGSGGYTF.

V usage is TRBV6-5 and J usage is TRBJ1-4; 9 bases agree with TRBD1. V lost 4 bases, J lost 5 bases, and 5 bases stayed unmatched. The CDR3 has 15 amino acids. From germline, CDR1 is MNHEY and CDR2 SVGAGI. The CDR3 region is CASSFTGTGNEKLFF. CDR3 nucleotide sequence: TGTGCCAGCAGTTTCACCGGGACAGGGAATGAAAAACTGTTTTTT.

V usage is TRBV28 and J usage is TRBJ2-3; tentative D call: TRBD1 (6 bases). Germline V CDR1 and CDR2: MDHEN, SYDVKM. V shed 2 bases and J shed 13 bases, with 19 bases lying between them. This CDR3 comprises 14 residues. The CDR3 region has the DNA TGTGCCAGCAGTTTAGGACAGAGTGCCCACTTTGAGTATTTT. This sequence encodes CASSLGQSAHFEYF.

This sequence joins TRBV28 and TRBJ2-3; the D gene is possibly TRBD2 (6 bases). Germline V CDR1 and CDR2: MDHEN, SYDVKM. The CDR3 consists of 13 residues. Trimming removed 11 bases at V and 5 bases at J, with 17 bases between. The CDR3 region is CACGTGGRDTQYF. CDR3 DNA: TGTGCCTGCGGGACGGGCGGCCGAGATACGCAGTATTTT.

This clone was recorded only once. The chain joins TRBV5-1 to TRBJ2-7, with 12 positions matching TRBD2. This CDR3 is built from 17 residues. The ends lost 1 base at V and 3 bases at J; junction bases unmatched: 8. Germline-derived CDR1 and CDR2 are SGHRS and YFSETQ. CDR3 bases: TGCGCCAGCAGCTTGTTTTGGACTAGCGGGGCGGGCTACGAGCAGTACTTC. Its translation is CASSLFWTSGAGYEQYF.

The chain couples TRBV23-1 to TRBJ1-6; perhaps TRBD1 as D (6 bases). TRBV23-1 is placed among ORFs of uncertain function. The CDR3 has 12 residues. Trimming took 6 bases from V and 9 from J, leaving 9 bases between them. In nucleotides, the CDR3 is TGCGCCAGCAGCACAGGGATTTCACCCCTCCACTTT. Its translation is CASSTGISPLHF.